The 17 T cell receptor beta chains listed next were all sequenced from one sample in a study of blood T cell repertoires in COVID-19. TCRdb's table, derived via immunoSEQ multiplex PCR, lists solely in-frame clones and lacks some. Among some 100,000 clones listed, roughly 90% were seen once. The specimen was peripheral blood. The receptors were gathered from a woman aged 55-75 years with acute or convalescent COVID-19.

The chain has TRBV7-9 and TRBJ2-7; D is undetermined. The CDR3 extends over 13 amino acids. V was clipped by 3 bases and J by 3 bases, with 9 bases between them. Germline V CDR1 and CDR2: SEHNR, FQNEAQ (reference sequence). The CDR3 sequence: CASSFMGSYEQYV. The DNA for the CDR3 is TGTGCCAGCAGCTTTATGGGCAGCTACGAGCAGTACGTC.

The J gene is TRBJ1-1, the V gene TRBV6-5; TRBD1 matches at 10 bases. V trimming: 5 bases; J trimming: 4 bases; junction bases outside the gene matches: 7. CDR1 is MNHEY and CDR2 is SVGAGI in the germline V gene. The CDR3 covers 15 residues. DNA of the CDR3: TGTGCCAGCAGTAGGACAGGGGGAGTCCCCACTGAAGCTTTCTTT. Translation: CASSRTGGVPTEAFF.

This clone came up once. V is TRBV3-1 (or the pseudogene TRBV3-2) and J is TRBJ1-4; TRBD1 matches 8 bases. This CDR3 region has 14 residues. Germline CDR1 is LGHDT and CDR2 is YNNKEL (reference sequence). The ends lost 4 bases at V and 7 bases at J; junction bases unmatched: 5. This CDR3 is CASSLRTGSEKLFF. CDR3 coding DNA: TGTGCCAGCAGCCTCCGGACAGGGAGTGAAAAACTGTTTTTT.

This sequence joins TRBV15 and TRBJ2-1, with TRBD1 matching over 7 bases. Germline lookup yields CDR1 LNHNV and CDR2 YYDKDF (reference sequence). The CDR3 is 16 residues long. After removal of 1 base from V and 8 bases from J, the junction contained 11 bases not matched to a gene. CDR3: CATSRVGIAGGDEQFF. As DNA, the CDR3 is TGTGCCACCAGCAGAGTAGGGATCGCAGGGGGAGATGAGCAGTTCTTC.

This chain connects TRBV29-1 to TRBJ2-2, with 10 bases aligning to TRBD2. The CDR3 has 15 residues. CDR1 SQVTM and CDR2 ANQGSEA come from the germline V gene. With V trimmed by 4 bases and J by 0 bases, 2 bases remained unmatched. This CDR3 reads CSVGLAGANTGELFF. CDR3 bases: TGCAGCGTTGGTCTAGCGGGGGCGAACACCGGGGAGCTGTTTTTT.

As DNA, the CDR3 is TGTGCCAGCAGCCGGGGGAAGCGGGAGGGTGATACGCAGTATTTT. Protein product: CASSRGKREGDTQYF. The chain carries TRBV3-1 (or the pseudogene TRBV3-2) and TRBJ2-3, with TRBD2 identical over 10 bases. The CDR3 totals 15 residues. The germline CDR1 and CDR2 sequences are LGHDT and YNNKEL (reference sequence). The V and J ends lost 4 bases and 6 bases, in that order; junction bases with no gene match: 7.

Here the CDR3 reads CASSLRTSGEQFF. The CDR3 coding sequence is TGTGCCAGCAGCTTGCGGACTAGCGGGGAGCAGTTCTTC. The gene calls are TRBV5-4 and TRBJ2-1; 11 bases align to TRBD2. The V gene end was trimmed by 1 base and the J gene end by 10 bases; junction bases not matched to a gene: 1. CDR1 and CDR2 (germline): SGHNT, YYREEE (reference sequence). The CDR3 totals 13 residues. The whole variable domain, remainder taken from reference TRBV5-4 and TRBJ2-1, is ETGVTQSPTHLIKTRGQQVTLRCSSQSGHNTVSWYQQALGQGPQFIFQYYREEENGRGNFPPRFSGLQFPNYSSELNVNALELDDSALYLCASSLRTSGEQFFGPGTRLTVL.

The CDR3 loop is CASSVGTGTTFYYTF. CDR3 DNA: TGTGCCAGCAGCGTAGGGACAGGCACGACCTTTTACTACACCTTC. The J gene is TRBJ1-2, the V gene TRBV9; 7 bases are a match to TRBD1. The CDR3 runs to 15 residues. CDR1 SGDLS and CDR2 YYNGEE come from the germline V gene. Unmatched junction bases numbered 12, after V lost 0 bases and J lost 10 bases.

The chain carries TRBV7-9 and TRBJ2-2; TRBD2 matches 11 bases. The germline CDR1 and CDR2 sequences are SEHNR and FQNEAQ (reference sequence). The CDR3 extends over 16 amino acids. The V and J ends lost 4 bases and 1 base, in that order; junction bases with no gene match: 2. The CDR3 region has the DNA TGTGCCAGCAGCTCCGGGACTAGCGGGAACACCGGGGAGCTGTTTTTT. Protein: CASSSGTSGNTGELFF. Variable domain in full (rest from reference TRBV7-9 and TRBJ2-2): DTGVSQNPRHKITKRGQNVTFRCDPISEHNRLYWYRQTLGQGPEFLTYFQNEAQLEKSRLLSDRFSAERPKGSFSTLEIQRTEQGDSAMYLCASSSGTSGNTGELFFGEGSRLTVL.

This clone was picked up a small number of times. V and J are TRBV6-5 and TRBJ2-3, with D unresolved. Germline-derived CDR1 and CDR2 are MNHEY and SVGAGI. V was pared by 8 bases and J by 6 bases, with 6 bases between. This CDR3 is built from 10 residues. The CDR3 reads CASFGDTQYF. CDR3 DNA: TGTGCCAGCTTCGGGGATACGCAGTATTTT.

Only a few counts were recorded for this clone. The chain recombines TRBV29-1 with TRBJ2-3, with a possible D match to TRBD2 (6 bases). Germline lookup yields CDR1 SQVTM and CDR2 ANQGSEA. V lost 7 bases, J lost 4 bases, and 15 bases lay in between. This CDR3 comprises 13 residues. The CDR3 loop is CSGRLGGADTQYF. As DNA, the CDR3 is TGCAGCGGACGACTTGGAGGGGCAGATACGCAGTATTTT.

The J gene is TRBJ2-1, the V gene TRBV9; TRBD2 matches at 14 bases. The CDR3 length is 16 residues. Germline V lookup: CDR1 SGDLS, CDR2 YYNGEE. V shed 3 bases and J 7 bases; nucleotides not matched to a gene: 6. This CDR3 is CASSEGLAGVGNEQFF. As DNA, the CDR3 is TGTGCCAGCAGCGAGGGACTAGCGGGAGTGGGGAATGAGCAGTTCTTC.

The chain joins TRBV2 to TRBJ1-1, with D unclear. Trimming shortened V by 7 bases and J by 4 bases, and 13 bases separated the two germline ends. The CDR3 runs to 13 residues. CDR1 is SNHLY, CDR2 FYNNEI, per germline. DNA for the CDR3: TGTGCCAGCACCAGCGGCAGATCCACTGAAGCTTTCTTT. The encoded protein is CASTSGRSTEAFF.

This chain connects TRBV21-1 to TRBJ2-7; TRBD2 is taken as the D call from the table, unchecked against the DNA. TRBV21-1 is a pseudogene. There are 19 residues in the CDR3. The chain's CDR3 is CASSKGLAGLQYMIYEQYV. In DNA, the CDR3 is TGTGCCAGCAGCAAGGGACTAGCGGGACTACAGTATATGATCTACGAGCAGTACGTC.

This clone was seen a handful of times. V is TRBV23-1 and J is TRBJ1-2, with D uncertain. TRBV23-1 is identified as an open reading frame with a role that is uncertain. The CDR3 runs 12 residues. V was clipped by 8 bases and J by 1 base, with 8 bases between them. The CDR3 DNA is TGCGCCAGCCCCGAGGTTAACTATGGCTACACCTTC. Translated, it gives CASPEVNYGYTF.

The chain links TRBV28 to TRBJ2-5; 7 positions agree with TRBD2. CDR3 length equals 13 residues. Looked up from germline, CDR1 is MDHEN and CDR2 is SYDVKM. The V and J ends lost 6 bases and 4 bases, in that order; junction bases with no gene match: 5. The CDR3, as DNA: TGTGCCAGCAGACAAAGGGAGGGAGAGACCCAGTACTTC. This translates into CASRQREGETQYF. The whole variable domain, filled in from reference TRBV28 and TRBJ2-5, reads DVKVTQSSRYLVKRTGEKVFLECVQDMDHENMFWYRQDPGLGLRLIYFSYDVKMKEKGDIPEGYSVSREKKERFSLILESASTNQTSMYLCASRQREGETQYFGPGTRLLVL.

This rearrangement joins TRBV12-3 or TRBV12-4 to TRBJ2-7; weak D call: TRBD2 (6 bases). V shed 3 bases and J shed 2 bases, with 8 bases lying between them. This CDR3 comprises 13 residues. The CDR3, as DNA: TGTGCCAGCAGTTTTGGCGGGACCTACGAGCAGTACGTC. Protein sequence: CASSFGGTYEQYV.